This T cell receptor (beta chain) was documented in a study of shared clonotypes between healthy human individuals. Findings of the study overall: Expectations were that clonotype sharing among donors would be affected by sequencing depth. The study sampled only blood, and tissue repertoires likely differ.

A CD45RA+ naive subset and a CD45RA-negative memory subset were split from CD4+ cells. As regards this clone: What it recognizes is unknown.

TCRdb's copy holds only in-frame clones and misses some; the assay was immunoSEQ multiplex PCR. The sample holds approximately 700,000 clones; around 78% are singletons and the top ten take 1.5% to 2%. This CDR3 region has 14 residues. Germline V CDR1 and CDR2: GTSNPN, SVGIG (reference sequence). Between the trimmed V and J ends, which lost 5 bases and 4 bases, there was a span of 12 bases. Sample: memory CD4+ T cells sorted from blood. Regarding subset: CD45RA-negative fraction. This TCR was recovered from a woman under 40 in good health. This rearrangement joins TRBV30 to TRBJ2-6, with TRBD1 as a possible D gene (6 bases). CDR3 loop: CAWGQFLGANVLTF. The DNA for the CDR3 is TGTGCCTGGGGACAGTTTCTGGGGGCCAACGTCCTGACTTTC.